Below are 22 T cell receptor beta chains sequenced from a single sample in a study of OX40 agonist ivuxolimab in advanced cancers. Assay: immunoSEQ multiplex PCR; the TCRdb copy retains only in-frame clones and omits some. Of 60,000 to 80,000 clones in the sample, about 88% were seen once. Sequencing used CD4+ or CD8+ T cells sorted from blood, obtained in a trial of the OX40 agonist ivuxolimab. These receptors were collected from an adult with an advanced solid tumor such as melanoma, head and neck, liver or kidney cancer.

The chain uses TRBV4-1 and TRBJ1-2; D remains unclear. The CDR3 consists of 15 residues. Between the trimmed V and J ends, which lost 1 base and 4 bases, there was a span of 13 bases. Germline lookup yields CDR1 MGHRA and CDR2 YSYEKL. The CDR3 bases are TGCGCCAGCAGCCAAGGGACCGCCTCCGGCTATGGCTACACCTTC. Translated: CASSQGTASGYGYTF.

The rearrangement links TRBV7-9 to TRBJ2-1, with TRBD2 matching over 9 bases. This CDR3 has 17 amino acids. The trim removed 1 base at V and 4 bases at J, leaving 8 bases unmatched. The germline V gene has CDR1 SEHNR and CDR2 FQNEAQ (reference sequence). The CDR3 protein is CASSLDGPSGAYNEQFF. CDR3 bases: TGTGCCAGCAGCTTAGATGGCCCTAGCGGGGCTTACAATGAGCAGTTCTTC.

The genes are TRBV5-1 and TRBJ1-2; TRBD1 might be the D (6 bases). The CDR3 has 16 residues. The germline V gene encodes CDR1 SGHRS and CDR2 YFSETQ. V was pared by 2 bases and J by 5 bases, with 19 bases between. The DNA for the CDR3 is TGCGCCAGCAGCTTCGACAGGCCCACCGGGGGGTATGGCTACACCTTC. Translation gives CASSFDRPTGGYGYTF. Using reference TRBV5-1 and TRBJ1-2 for the parts outside the CDR3, the full variable domain is KAGVTQTPRYLIKTRGQQVTLSCSPISGHRSVSWYQQTPGQGLQFLFEYFSETQRNKGNFPGRFSGRQFSNSRSEMNVSTLELGDSALYLCASSFDRPTGGYGYTFGSGTRLTVV.

The chain couples TRBV9 to TRBJ1-3; TRBD1 might be the D (5 bases). The CDR3 is 13 amino acids. Germline V CDR1 and CDR2: SGDLS, YYNGEE. Trimming pared 2 bases from V and 9 bases from J, leaving 12 bases between. CDR3 residues: CASSVGYGGTIYF. The DNA of the CDR3 is TGTGCCAGCAGCGTGGGGTATGGGGGCACCATATATTTT.

The V gene is TRBV28, the J gene TRBJ1-6; D is unresolved. V was pared by 5 bases and J by 3 bases, with 2 bases between. The CDR3 sequence is 12 residues long. Germline V lookup: CDR1 MDHEN, CDR2 SYDVKM. CDR3 DNA: TGTGCCAGCAGTCTCTATAATTCACCCCTCCACTTT. Translating it yields CASSLYNSPLHF.

This chain joins TRBV10-1 and TRBJ2-2; possible D gene TRBD1, 6 bases. Germline V gene data show CDR1 as WNHNN and CDR2 as SYGVQD (reference sequence). V shed 3 bases and J shed 2 bases, with 10 bases lying between them. The CDR3 is 15 residues long. CDR3 sequence (DNA): TGCGCCAGCAGTGACCCGACAGGCAACACCGGGGAGCTGTTTTTT. This sequence encodes CASSDPTGNTGELFF.

This sequence joins TRBV6-4 and TRBJ2-2; possible D gene TRBD1, 6 bases. V lost 6 bases to trimming and J lost 2 bases, with 10 bases between them. CDR1 is MRHNA and CDR2 is SNTAGT in the germline V gene. The CDR3 loop spans 14 amino acids. The CDR3 nucleotides are TGTGCCAGCAGGCCGACAGGAAACACCGGGGAGCTGTTTTTT. As protein: CASRPTGNTGELFF.

This clone was recorded once. V is TRBV20-1 and J is TRBJ2-3, with D unclear. The CDR3 totals 11 residues. With 6 bases removed from V and 6 bases from J, the gap between germline ends came to 10 bases. Germline V lookup: CDR1 DFQATT, CDR2 SNEGSKA (reference sequence). In DNA, the CDR3 is TGCAGTGCACCATTATATGATACGCAGTATTTT. Encoded protein: CSAPLYDTQYF.

The CDR3 loop reads CATEGGGGYTF. DNA of the CDR3: TGTGCCACGGAGGGAGGCGGTGGCTACACCTTC. The V call is TRBV28, the J call TRBJ1-2; D not certain. Trimming removed 10 bases at V and 7 bases at J, with 13 bases between. CDR3 length: 11 amino acids. Germline-derived CDR1 and CDR2 are MDHEN and SYDVKM.

This chain joins TRBV28 and TRBJ2-1; tentatively, D is TRBD2 (6 bases). V lost 5 bases and J 0 bases, leaving 23 bases between the germline ends. The CDR3 contains 19 residues. CDR1 and CDR2 from the germline V gene are MDHEN and SYDVKM. The CDR3 DNA follows: TGTGCCAGCAGTCCTCCTTCGTTCTCGCGGGGTTACTCCTACAATGAGCAGTTCTTC. It translates to CASSPPSFSRGYSYNEQFF.

The gene calls are TRBV19 and TRBJ1-5; TRBD1 is a possible D gene (5 bases). Looked up from germline, CDR1 is LNHDA and CDR2 is SQIVND (reference sequence). V lost 3 bases, J lost 2 bases, and 11 bases lay in between. The CDR3 runs to 15 residues. CDR3 sequence reads: CASSIREGGNQPQHF. CDR3 DNA sequence: TGTGCCAGTAGTATCAGGGAGGGAGGCAATCAGCCCCAGCATTTT.

The chain recombines TRBV5-1 with TRBJ2-3; TRBD1 might be the D (5 bases). Germline V gene sequence: CDR1 SGHRS, CDR2 YFSETQ. V was cut by 0 bases and J by 6 bases, with 14 bases left in between. The CDR3 is 15 amino acids. Written as DNA, the CDR3 is TGCGCCAGCAGCTTGGATAGGGGTACGACGGATACGCAGTATTTT. Residues: CASSLDRGTTDTQYF.

The chain combines TRBV4-1 with TRBJ2-7; D tentatively fits TRBD1 or TRBD2 (5 bases each). The V end was cut by 3 bases, the J end by 0 bases, with 15 bases between. The CDR3 is 16 amino acids. Germline V gives CDR1 MGHRA, CDR2 YSYEKL. The CDR3 here is CASSHPGAYSSYEQYF. The CDR3 DNA is TGCGCCAGCAGCCATCCCGGGGCTTATAGCTCCTACGAGCAGTACTTC.

This clone was seen once. J is TRBJ2-5 and V is TRBV4-2; D possibly corresponds to TRBD1 (5 bases). CDR1 and CDR2 (germline): LGHNA, YNFKEQ. V was pared by 2 bases and J by 3 bases, with 10 bases between. The CDR3 loop spans 14 amino acids. The CDR3 spells CASSQTGFEETQYF. Written as DNA, the CDR3 is TGTGCCAGCAGCCAAACAGGTTTTGAAGAGACCCAGTACTTC.

V usage is TRBV19 and J usage is TRBJ1-3; D remains unclear. This CDR3 has 14 amino acids. The germline V gene has CDR1 LNHDA and CDR2 SQIVND (reference sequence). V was trimmed by 6 bases and J by 0 bases, leaving 9 bases between them. The CDR3 here is CASRLGYSGNTIYF. In nucleotides, the CDR3 is TGTGCCAGTAGGCTGGGCTACTCTGGAAACACCATATATTTT.

This chain uses TRBV28 with TRBJ2-7; the match to TRBD1 covers 7 bases. The CDR3 has 14 residues. Looked up from germline, CDR1 is MDHEN and CDR2 is SYDVKM. V dropped 2 bases and J dropped 4; count of bases not matched to a gene: 5. CDR3 amino acids: CASSLQGVTYEQYF. The CDR3 coding sequence is TGTGCCAGCAGTTTACAGGGGGTCACGTACGAGCAGTACTTC.

J is TRBJ2-3 and V is TRBV7-2; 10 bases agree with TRBD2. CDR3 length: 16 residues. With 7 bases clipped from V and 3 bases from J, the junction kept 10 bases outside the gene matches. Germline V gives CDR1 SGHTA, CDR2 FQGNSA. CDR3 DNA: TGTGCCAGCACCCCTCGGGGACTAGCGATTACAGATACGCAGTATTTT. Its protein product is CASTPRGLAITDTQYF. Full variable domain (rest looked up from reference TRBV7-2 and TRBJ2-3): GAGVSQSPSNKVTEKGKDVELRCDPISGHTALYWYRQSLGQGLEFLIYFQGNSAPDKSGLPSDRFSAERTGGSVSTLTIQRTQQEDSAVYLCASTPRGLAITDTQYFGPGTRLTVL.

The chain combines TRBV27 with TRBJ2-1; weak D call: TRBD2 (5 bases). The V and J ends lost 5 bases and 3 bases respectively, with 8 bases between them. This CDR3 is 13 amino acids long. Germline lookup yields CDR1 MNHEY and CDR2 SMNVEV (reference sequence). The CDR3: CASSPDYYNEQFF. CDR3 DNA: TGTGCCAGCAGTCCCGACTACTACAATGAGCAGTTCTTC.

V is TRBV27 and J is TRBJ2-1, with 8 bases identical to TRBD1. CDR1 MNHEY and CDR2 SMNVEV come from the germline V gene (reference sequence). The CDR3 loop spans 15 amino acids. V was pared by 3 bases and J by 9 bases, with 10 bases of the junction left unmatched. The CDR3 region is CASSLRVAGGSEQFF. Here the CDR3 DNA reads TGTGCCAGCAGTTTGAGAGTGGCAGGGGGCAGTGAGCAGTTCTTC.

V gene TRBV11-2 combines with J gene TRBJ2-3, with a tentative D call TRBD1 (6 bases). The CDR3 contains 15 residues. CDR1 SGHAT and CDR2 FQNNGV come from the germline V gene. Between the trimmed V and J ends, which lost 2 bases and 3 bases, there was a span of 12 bases. The CDR3 DNA follows: TGTGCCAGCAGCTTATTGAGGACAGTAACAGATACGCAGTATTTT. Translation gives CASSLLRTVTDTQYF.

The sample holds a few counts of this clone. Other DNA variants within this sample encode the same CDR3. The chain carries TRBV7-9 and TRBJ2-7; a possible D gene is TRBD1 (5 bases). Germline CDR1 SEHNR, CDR2 FQNEAQ (reference sequence). CDR3 length: 14 amino acids. With 5 bases removed from V and 1 base from J, the gap between germline ends came to 12 bases. In nucleotides, the CDR3 is TGTGCCAGCAGCCCTAAAACAGGATCCTACGAGCAGTACTTC. Protein: CASSPKTGSYEQYF.

In its sample, this clone was seen a few times. The rearrangement joins TRBV2 to TRBJ2-5; D not certain. CDR1 SNHLY and CDR2 FYNNEI come from the germline V gene. Trimming took off 5 bases at V and 5 bases at J, with 9 bases between the two ends. There are 12 residues in the CDR3. The CDR3 sequence: CASSPQAETQYF. The CDR3 DNA follows: TGTGCCAGCAGTCCCCAAGCGGAGACCCAGTACTTC.